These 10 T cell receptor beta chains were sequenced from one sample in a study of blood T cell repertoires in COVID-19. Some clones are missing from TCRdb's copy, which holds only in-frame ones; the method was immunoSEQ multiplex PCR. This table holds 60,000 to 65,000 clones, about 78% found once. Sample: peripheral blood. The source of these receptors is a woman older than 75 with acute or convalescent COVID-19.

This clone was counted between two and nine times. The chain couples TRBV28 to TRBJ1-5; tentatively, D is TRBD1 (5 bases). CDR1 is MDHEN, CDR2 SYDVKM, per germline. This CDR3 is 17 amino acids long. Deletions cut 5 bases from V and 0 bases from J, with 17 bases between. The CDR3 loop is CASSPPVAGYSNQPQHF. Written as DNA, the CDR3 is TGTGCCAGCAGTCCACCGGTCGCAGGGTATAGCAATCAGCCCCAGCATTTT.

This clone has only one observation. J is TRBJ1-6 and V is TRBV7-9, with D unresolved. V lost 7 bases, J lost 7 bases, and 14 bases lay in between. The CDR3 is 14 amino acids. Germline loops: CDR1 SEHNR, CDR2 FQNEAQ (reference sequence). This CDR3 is CASNLWGENSPLHF. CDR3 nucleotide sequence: TGTGCCAGCAACCTCTGGGGAGAGAATTCACCCCTCCACTTT. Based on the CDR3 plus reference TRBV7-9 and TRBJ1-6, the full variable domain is DTGVSQNPRHKITKRGQNVTFRCDPISEHNRLYWYRQTLGQGPEFLTYFQNEAQLEKSRLLSDRFSAERPKGSFSTLEIQRTEQGDSAMYLCASNLWGENSPLHFGNGTRLTVT.

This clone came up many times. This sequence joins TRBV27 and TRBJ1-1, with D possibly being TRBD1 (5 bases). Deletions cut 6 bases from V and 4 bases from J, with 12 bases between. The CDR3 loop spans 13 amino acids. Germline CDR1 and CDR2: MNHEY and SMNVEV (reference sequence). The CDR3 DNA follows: TGTGCCAGCAGAAGGACGGGGGGCACTGAAGCTTTCTTT. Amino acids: CASRRTGGTEAFF.

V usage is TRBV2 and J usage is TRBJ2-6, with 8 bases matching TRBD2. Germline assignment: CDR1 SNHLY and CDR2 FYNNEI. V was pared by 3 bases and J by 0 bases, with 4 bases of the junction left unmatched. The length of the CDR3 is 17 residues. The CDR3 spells CASSDLSGISGANVLTF. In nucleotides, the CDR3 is TGTGCCAGCAGTGACCTTAGCGGGATCTCTGGGGCCAACGTCCTGACTTTC.

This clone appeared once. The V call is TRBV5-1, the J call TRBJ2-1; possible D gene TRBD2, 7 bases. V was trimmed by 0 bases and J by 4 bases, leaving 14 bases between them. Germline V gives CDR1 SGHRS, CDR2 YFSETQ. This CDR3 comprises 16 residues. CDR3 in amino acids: CASSLGASGTYNEQFF. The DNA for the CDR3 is TGCGCCAGCAGCTTGGGGGCCAGCGGGACATACAATGAGCAGTTCTTC. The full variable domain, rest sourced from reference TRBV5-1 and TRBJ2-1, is KAGVTQTPRYLIKTRGQQVTLSCSPISGHRSVSWYQQTPGQGLQFLFEYFSETQRNKGNFPGRFSGRQFSNSRSEMNVSTLELGDSALYLCASSLGASGTYNEQFFGPGTRLTVL.

CDR3 sequence (DNA): TGTGCCAGCAGTCCCACGGTGGATGAAAAACTGTTTTTT. This encodes CASSPTVDEKLFF. The chain joins TRBV28 to TRBJ1-4, with unresolved D. The ends were cut back, 5 bases at V and 6 bases at J, with 10 bases in the middle. CDR3 length equals 13 residues. Per germline, CDR1 MDHEN and CDR2 SYDVKM.

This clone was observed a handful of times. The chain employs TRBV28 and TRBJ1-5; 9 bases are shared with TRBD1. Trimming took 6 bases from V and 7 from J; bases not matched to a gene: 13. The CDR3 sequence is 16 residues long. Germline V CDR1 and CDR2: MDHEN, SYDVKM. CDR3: CASSLPGQGRNQPQHF. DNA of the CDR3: TGTGCCAGCAGCCTCCCGGGACAGGGAAGGAACCAGCCCCAGCATTTT.

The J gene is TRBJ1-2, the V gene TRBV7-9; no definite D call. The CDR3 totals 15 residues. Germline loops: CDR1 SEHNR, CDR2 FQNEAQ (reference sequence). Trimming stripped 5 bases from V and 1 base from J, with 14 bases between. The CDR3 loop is CASSPPESYNYGYTF. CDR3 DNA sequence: TGTGCCAGCAGCCCACCAGAATCTTATAACTATGGCTACACCTTC.

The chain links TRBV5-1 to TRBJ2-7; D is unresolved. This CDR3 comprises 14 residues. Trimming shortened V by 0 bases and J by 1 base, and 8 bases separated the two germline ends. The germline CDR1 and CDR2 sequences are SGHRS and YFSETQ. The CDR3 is CASSLAASSYEQYF. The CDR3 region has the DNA TGCGCCAGCAGCTTGGCGGCTAGTTCCTACGAGCAGTACTTC.

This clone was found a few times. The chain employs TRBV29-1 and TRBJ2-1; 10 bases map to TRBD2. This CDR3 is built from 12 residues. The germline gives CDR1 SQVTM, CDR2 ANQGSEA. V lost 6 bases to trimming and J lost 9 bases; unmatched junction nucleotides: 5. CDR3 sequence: CSVDTSGTEQFF. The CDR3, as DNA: TGCAGCGTGGACACTAGCGGGACTGAGCAGTTCTTC.